This record concerns one T cell receptor beta chain sequence. Only a few counts were recorded for this clonotype. Its antigen is still unknown. No much larger clonotype is one base removed from it; base qualities were not supplied. The run used an Illumina HiSeq 1500. TCRdb took the public reads, trimmed them with fastp at Q25, ran MiXCR for clone calling and kept in-frame beta chains. Entries that share a CDR3 protein sequence are merged under the most common genes and DNA. The sample yields around 750,000 distinct CDR3 sequences; approximately 32% were counted once. 9.5% to 15% of the sample comes from the top ten. This entry comes from a study of T cell repertoires in cytomegalovirus infection (dated by TCRdb to between 2018 and 2021). For the wider study: Peptide stimulations targeted recently identified HLA-C-restricted CMV epitopes, whose presentation resists viral immunomodulation, together with well-studied HLA-B-restricted epitopes. Donor HLA type was relevant to the analysis, as public TCR beta signatures indicated carriage of CMV infection together with the matching HLA type. What the research found in general, with its limitations: Carriers of CMV infection plus the relevant HLA type were discriminated by the cumulative frequency of public TCR beta family members in the study cohort and in an independent 352-donor cohort. The ex vivo response was dominated by HLA-C-restricted CMV-specific TCR beta clonotypes, which also provided the single most frequent clonotype in two of eight donors.

The treatment or condition label, read with the paper, signifies: in vitro stimulation with specific CMV peptide epitopes to enrich CMV-specific T cells. Via the germline V gene, CDR1 is MGHRA and CDR2 YSYEKL. The CDR3, from cysteine to phenylalanine, totals 13 residues. The entry retains the CDR3 DNA only, 39 bases that are in frame from base 1. V drops 1 base and J drops 2 bases, leaving 5 bases in between. The TCR comes from a human donor in good health (CMV status not recorded). Some clones in this sample may be carry-over from other donors' samples. Here the chain combines TRBV4-1 and TRBJ1-1; too little of a D gene remains to name it. The sample consisted of cultured CD8+ T cells from PBMCs, taken from culture after CMV antigen stimulation. The nucleotide sequence reads as follows: TGCGCCAGCAGCCAAGTCAGTAACACTGAAGCTTTCTTT. The encoded protein is CASSQVSNTEAFF.